These 6 T cell receptor beta chains came from one sample sequenced in a study of T cell repertoires in cytomegalovirus infection. TCRdb passed the reads through MiXCR, listing each CDR3 protein once. Of 700,000 to 850,000 distinct CDR3 sequences in the sample, roughly 33% were seen once. Their cognate antigens are unknown. The sample was cultured CD8+ T cells from PBMCs, taken from culture after CMV antigen stimulation. The origin of the receptors is a human donor in good health (CMV status not recorded). Some clones in this sample may be carry-over from other donors' samples.

This chain connects TRBV15 to TRBJ1-3; no clear D. Germline V gene sequence: CDR1 LNHNV, CDR2 YYDKDF (reference sequence). V was pared by 4 bases and J by 2 bases, with 0 bases between. The CDR3 has 11 amino acids. In DNA, the CDR3 is TGTGCCACCAGCACTGGAAACACCATATATTTT. This translates into CATSTGNTIYF.

The V and J genes are TRBV24-1 and TRBJ2-3, with 7 bases matching TRBD1. CDR1 is KGHDR, CDR2 SFDVKD, per germline. The CDR3 runs to 17 residues. V was pared by 3 bases and J by 2 bases, with 10 bases of the junction left unmatched. The chain's CDR3 is CATSDTTGAEITDTQYF. The CDR3 bases are TGTGCCACCAGTGATACCACAGGGGCCGAAATCACAGATACGCAGTATTTT.

The sample holds a few counts of this clonotype. This rearrangement joins TRBV6-5 to TRBJ1-2, with TRBD1 as a possible D gene (6 bases). V lost 5 bases and J lost 7, with 14 bases in between. CDR1 MNHEY and CDR2 SVGAGI come from the germline V gene. The CDR3 length is 13 residues. The CDR3 loop is CASSPQGTGGYTF. CDR3 DNA sequence: TGTGCCAGCAGTCCACAGGGAACTGGTGGCTACACCTTC.

This clonotype was counted between two and nine times. The chain combines TRBV6-2 or TRBV6-3 with TRBJ2-7; D may be TRBD2 (5 bases). From germline, CDR1 is MNHEY and CDR2 SVGEGT. Between the trimmed V and J ends, which lost 5 bases and 0 bases, there was a span of 8 bases. CDR3 length: 13 residues. The CDR3 nucleotides read TGTGCCAGCAGTACCGGACTCTCCTACGAGCAGTACGTC. This gives the protein CASSTGLSYEQYV.

A few counts support this clonotype. The chain recombines TRBV27 with TRBJ2-7, with D unresolved. The V gene lost 0 bases and the J gene lost 8 bases, with 17 bases spanning the gap. The germline CDR1 and CDR2 sequences are MNHEY and SMNVEV (reference sequence). This CDR3 spans 15 amino acids. The CDR3 is CASSLSAYTPTQQYF. In DNA, the CDR3 is TGTGCCAGCAGTTTATCCGCCTATACCCCTACGCAGCAGTACTTC.

The rearrangement uses TRBV24-1 and TRBJ2-3, with TRBD1 as a possible D gene (6 bases). Deletions cut 4 bases from V and 6 bases from J, with 13 bases between. Per germline, CDR1 KGHDR and CDR2 SFDVKD. The CDR3 runs to 14 residues. CDR3 DNA: TGTGCCACCAGTGACTTTGGGGGCGCCGATACGCAGTATTTT. Its translation is CATSDFGGADTQYF.